These 8 T cell receptor beta chains came from one sample sequenced in a study of CXCR3-negative and CXCR3-positive naive CD8 T cells. Findings and limits, study-wide: TRB CDR3s of CXCR3-positive naive cells were more hydrophobic than those of CXCR3-negative naive cells.

No antigens are known for them. UMI-labeled TRB cDNA libraries were prepared by 5' RACE. TCRdb processed the 5' RACE reads again and assigns one entry to each CDR3 protein, with no DNA. This repertoire includes about 150,000 distinct CDR3 sequences. The sequencing sample was made of naive CXCR3+ CD8+ T cells from blood. Regarding subset: CD45RO-CCR7+CD27+CD95- naive CD8+ T cells expressing CXCR3 (TNR3+). Receptors originate from a human donor in good health. Some clones in this sample may be carry-over from other donors' samples.

The J gene is TRBJ2-2, the V gene TRBV29-1; checking the TCRdb D call of TRBD1 is not possible without DNA. The germline V gene encodes CDR1 SQVTM and CDR2 ANQGSEA. The CDR3 has 13 amino acids. CDR3 region: CSVEGQAPGELFF.

The CDR3 here is CASSQESEGYTF. The V call is TRBV4-1, the J call TRBJ1-2. This CDR3 comprises 12 residues. CDR1 is MGHRA, CDR2 YSYEKL, per germline.

The rearrangement links TRBV28 to TRBJ2-3; TCRdb gives TRBD1 as the D gene, but with no DNA this cannot be confirmed. The CDR3 is 16 residues long. Germline V gene lookup returns CDR1 MDHEN and CDR2 SYDVKM. CDR3 protein: CASSLSGRASTDTQYF. The variable domain in full, with the rest retrieved from reference TRBV28 and TRBJ2-3, is DVKVTQSSRYLVKRTGEKVFLECVQDMDHENMFWYRQDPGLGLRLIYFSYDVKMKEKGDIPEGYSVSREKKERFSLILESASTNQTSMYLCASSLSGRASTDTQYFGPGTRLTVL.

The gene calls are TRBV7-6 and TRBJ2-7. This CDR3 region has 13 residues. Germline V gene lookup returns CDR1 SGHVS and CDR2 FNYEAQ. The CDR3 spells CASSYEAAYEQYF.

CDR3 in amino acids: CASSLNSAYEQYF. This chain links TRBV7-6 with TRBJ2-7. The CDR3 is made up of 13 amino acids. Germline CDR1 and CDR2: SGHVS and FNYEAQ.

V usage is TRBV7-9 and J usage is TRBJ1-1; TCRdb's D call of TRBD1 is untestable without DNA. CDR3 length: 15 residues. Germline values: CDR1 SEHNR, CDR2 FQNEAQ (reference sequence). The CDR3 sequence: CASSPAGTENTEAFF.

The CDR3 is CASSQDFIGTSGDSYNEQFF. The rearrangement uses TRBV3-1 and TRBJ2-1; the D call of TRBD2 rests on TCRdb alone, since no DNA is present to check it. Germline lookup yields CDR1 LGHDT and CDR2 YNNKEL (reference sequence). The CDR3 is made up of 20 amino acids.

The chain recombines TRBV7-9 with TRBJ2-5; the TRBD2 assignment by TCRdb is unverifiable without DNA. This CDR3 has 15 residues. CDR1 and CDR2 (germline): SEHNR, FQNEAQ (reference sequence). The CDR3 reads CATSRVAGYQETQYF.